Sequencing of this T cell receptor (beta chain) was carried out in a study of radiotherapy plus CTLA-4 blockade in lung cancer. Study observations and caveats: Tumor-origin TCR clones grew in blood after radiotherapy plus ipilimumab. Per reports, early blood T cell clone dynamics, plus interferon-beta, forecast response most strongly.

Using immunoSEQ multiplex PCR, the repertoire was profiled, and TCRdb retains in-frame clones only, with some absent. Among approximately 52,000 clones listed, 65% to 85% were seen once. On this clone: Its specificity is unknown.

The TCR comes from a human donor with non-small cell lung cancer whose response to radiotherapy plus ipilimumab could not be evaluated. The sequencing here drew on peripheral blood, taken from a patient treated with radiotherapy plus ipilimumab.

The CDR3 bases are TGTGCCAGCTCACCTGTGCTAGGGGTTTACAATGAGCAGTTCTTC. Translating gives CASSPVLGVYNEQFF. This chain links TRBV18 with TRBJ2-1; D possibly corresponds to TRBD1 (5 bases). V lost 3 bases to trimming and J lost 4 bases, with 13 bases between them. Germline assignment: CDR1 KGHSH and CDR2 LQKENI. The CDR3 covers 15 residues.